This T cell receptor (beta chain) originates from a study of T cell responses to AZD1222 COVID-19 vaccine. Study results and caveats: Spike-specific TCRs gained breadth and depth after people received two AZD1222 doses. Spike-wide coverage was observed for vaccine-associated CD4 TCRs, with dominant responses at 160-218 and 743-854. Samples come after the peak T cell response, not at day 14. Clonal diversity may have been underestimated in mostly white British donors.

The protocol was immunoSEQ multiplex PCR, while the TCRdb copy is restricted to in-frame clones and leaves out a portion. The repertoire includes roughly 70,000 clones, 85% to 95% of them detected once, and 6.3% sits in the top ten. Between the trimmed V and J ends, which lost 6 bases and 10 bases, there was a span of 15 bases. Looked up from germline, CDR1 is SNHLY and CDR2 is FYNNEI. This CDR3 spans 13 amino acids. On this clone: What it recognizes is unknown.

This sequence joins TRBV2 and TRBJ1-4; D gene unclear. Source: peripheral blood, taken 28 days after the second dose of the MenACWY control vaccine. This clonotype was sampled from an adult who received the MenACWY meningococcal vaccine as a control. Here the CDR3 reads CASRPSGEGKLFF. The CDR3 DNA reads as TGTGCCAGCAGACCGTCTGGGGAGGGAAAACTGTTTTTT. The full variable domain, its missing parts supplied by reference TRBV2 and TRBJ1-4, is EPEVTQTPSHQVTQMGQEVILRCVPISNHLYFYWYRQILGQKVEFLVSFYNNEISEKSEIFDDQFSVERPDGSNFTLKIRSTKLEDSAMYFCASRPSGEGKLFFGSGTQLSVL.